These 21 T cell receptor beta chains share one sample of origin, sequenced in a study of vaccination and CD4 T cells after COVID-19. An Oncomine TCR Beta short-read assay was used to sequence the DNA from cultured CD4+ T cells. A single record per CDR3 protein comes from TCRdb applying MiXCR to the PCR reads. The sample records 25,000 to 30,000 distinct CDR3 sequences, less than 60% being singletons. Antigens of these TCRs are unknown. Treatment denoted: roughly 10-day PBMC culture with coronavirus spike peptide pools or control peptides (ViraFEST assay). The sample consisted of CD4+ T cells from blood, cultured in vitro, taken before SARS-CoV-2 vaccination. These receptor sequences come from a human donor who received a COVID-19 vaccine.

The rearrangement links TRBV6-1 to TRBJ1-4, with D hard to call. The CDR3 covers 12 residues. CDR1 and CDR2 from the germline V gene are MNHNS and SASEGT. V was trimmed by 2 bases and J by 8 bases, leaving 6 bases between them. The CDR3 spells CASSEFREKLFF. The CDR3 nucleotides read TGTGCCAGCAGTGAATTCAGGGAAAAACTGTTTTTT.

The J gene is TRBJ2-3, the V gene TRBV20-1, with 10 positions matching TRBD2. Germline V gives CDR1 DFQATT, CDR2 SNEGSKA (reference sequence). After removal of 6 bases from V and 1 base from J, the junction contained 16 bases not matched to a gene. This CDR3 comprises 18 residues. This CDR3 is CSAQPGSGGELGTDTQYF. In DNA form, the CDR3 reads TGCAGTGCCCAGCCGGGGAGCGGGGGGGAACTAGGCACAGATACGCAGTATTTT.

This clonotype was detected once. The chain couples TRBV6-1 to TRBJ1-6; tentative D call: TRBD1 (6 bases). The V and J ends lost 3 bases and 9 bases respectively, with 15 bases between them. This CDR3 has 15 residues. The germline V gene encodes CDR1 MNHNS and CDR2 SASEGT. The CDR3 DNA is TGTGCCAGCAGTGAGAGGGGGACCTTTTCTTCACCCCTCCACTTT. Translation: CASSERGTFSSPLHF.

The J gene is TRBJ2-7, the V gene TRBV6-5; D may be TRBD1 or TRBD2 (6 bases each). Germline CDR1 reads MNHEY; CDR2 reads SVGAGI. Deletions cut 3 bases from V and 8 bases from J, with 23 bases between. This CDR3 spans 16 amino acids. Here the CDR3 reads CASSYYRRAGDSKQYF. DNA of the CDR3: TGTGCCAGCAGTTATTATCGGAGGGCAGGGGATTCCAAGCAGTACTTC.

This clonotype was observed a handful of times. The V and J genes are TRBV19 and TRBJ2-5; D is perhaps TRBD1 or TRBD2 (6 bases each). Germline V CDR1 and CDR2: LNHDA, SQIVND (reference sequence). V was trimmed by 2 bases and J by 5 bases, leaving 18 bases between them. The CDR3 has 16 amino acids. The CDR3 nucleotides read TGTGCCAGTAGTATACGCTACATCGGGGGCCAGGAGACCCAGTACTTC. This gives the protein CASSIRYIGGQETQYF. Supplemented by reference TRBV19 and TRBJ2-5, the full variable domain reads DGGITQSPKYLFRKEGQNVTLSCEQNLNHDAMYWYRQDPGQGLRLIYYSQIVNDFQKGDIAEGYSVSREKKESFPLTVTSAQKNPTAFYLCASSIRYIGGQETQYFGPGTRLLVL.

The chain employs TRBV19 and TRBJ1-4; D might be TRBD1 (6 bases). V lost 5 bases, J lost 3 bases, and 19 bases lay in between. This CDR3 comprises 17 residues. The germline V gene has CDR1 LNHDA and CDR2 SQIVND (reference sequence). CDR3 loop: CASSPTHSGVANEKLFF. In DNA form, the CDR3 reads TGTGCCAGTAGTCCAACCCACTCAGGGGTTGCTAATGAAAAACTGTTTTTT.

CDR3 sequence (DNA): TGCAGTGCTAGATTTACCGGGACAGGCATCTCTGGAAACACCATATATTTT. As protein: CSARFTGTGISGNTIYF. The chain recombines TRBV20-1 with TRBJ1-3; TRBD1 agrees at 8 bases. Germline V lookup: CDR1 DFQATT, CDR2 SNEGSKA (reference sequence). This CDR3 contains 17 residues. V trimming: 2 bases; J trimming: 0 bases; junction bases outside the gene matches: 9.

This clonotype occurred a few times. CDR3 amino acids: CASSDSPNYGYTF. The CDR3 nucleotides are TGCGCCAGCAGTGACAGTCCTAACTATGGCTACACCTTC. The gene calls are TRBV10-1 and TRBJ1-2; D not resolved. Germline-derived CDR1 and CDR2 are WNHNN and SYGVQD (reference sequence). This CDR3 contains 13 residues. The V and J ends lost 3 bases and 0 bases respectively, with 5 bases between them.

J is TRBJ2-2 and V is TRBV12-5; 10 bases agree with TRBD1. The length of the CDR3 is 15 residues. Looked up from germline, CDR1 is LGHNT and CDR2 is FRNRAP. V was pared by 5 bases and J by 5 bases, with 5 bases of the junction left unmatched. The CDR3 bases are TGTGCTAGTGGTCCGGGACAGGGGCGGACCGGGGAGCTGTTTTTT. Translating it yields CASGPGQGRTGELFF.

There are a few counts of this clonotype. The CDR3 DNA sequence: TGCAGTGCTAGTGGTAGGGGACCCTATAGCAATCAGCCCCAGCATTTT. Amino acids: CSASGRGPYSNQPQHF. This chain connects TRBV20-1 to TRBJ1-5, with D possibly being TRBD1 (5 bases). The CDR3 length is 16 residues. V gave up 3 bases and J gave up 0 bases, with 15 bases separating them. CDR1 is DFQATT and CDR2 is SNEGSKA in the germline V gene (reference sequence).

The chain is built from TRBV6-2 or TRBV6-3 and TRBJ1-5, with D possibly matching TRBD1 (5 bases). Deletions cut 5 bases from V and 1 base from J, with 12 bases between. There are 15 residues in the CDR3. Germline CDR1 is MNHEY and CDR2 is SVGEGT. The CDR3 reads CASSPQGLSNQPQHF. CDR3 coding DNA: TGTGCCAGCAGTCCCCAGGGTCTGAGCAATCAGCCCCAGCATTTT.

A few counts support this clonotype. The chain joins TRBV12-3 or TRBV12-4 to TRBJ1-2; D is unclear. The V end lost 2 bases, the J end lost 1 base, and 11 bases lay between the germline ends. The CDR3 sequence is 15 residues long. The CDR3 sequence: CASSLTRVDNYGYTF. The CDR3 nucleotides read TGTGCCAGCAGTTTAACGAGGGTGGATAACTATGGCTACACCTTC.

The V and J genes are TRBV2 and TRBJ1-5; D is ambiguous. The CDR3 contains 13 residues. The V end was cut by 5 bases, the J end by 0 bases, with 5 bases between. Germline V lookup: CDR1 SNHLY, CDR2 FYNNEI. DNA of the CDR3: TGTGCCAGCAGTTATGATAGCAATCAGCCCCAGCATTTT. It codes for CASSYDSNQPQHF.

This rearrangement joins TRBV30 to TRBJ1-1, with unresolved D. V was shortened by 4 bases and J by 0 bases, with 15 bases between the two germline ends. Germline V gives CDR1 GTSNPN, CDR2 SVGIG (reference sequence). The CDR3 loop spans 15 amino acids. CDR3 in amino acids: CAWKIPQVLNTEAFF. The CDR3 DNA reads TGTGCCTGGAAAATCCCGCAGGTTTTGAACACTGAAGCTTTCTTT.

In its sample, this clonotype was seen once. CDR3 amino acids: CASSLGMGGADTETQYF. The CDR3 nucleotides read TGTGCCAGCAGCTTGGGGATGGGTGGGGCTGATACAGAGACCCAGTACTTC. The chain recombines TRBV5-4 with TRBJ2-5, with D perhaps matching TRBD1 (5 bases). The CDR3 contains 17 residues. Germline V gene sequence: CDR1 SGHNT, CDR2 YYREEE (reference sequence). Trimming removed 0 bases at V and 4 bases at J, with 19 bases between. The full variable domain, its missing parts supplied by reference TRBV5-4 and TRBJ2-5, is ETGVTQSPTHLIKTRGQQVTLRCSSQSGHNTVSWYQQALGQGPQFIFQYYREEENGRGNFPPRFSGLQFPNYSSELNVNALELDDSALYLCASSLGMGGADTETQYFGPGTRLLVL.

The V call is TRBV6-1, the J call TRBJ1-3; no clear D gene. Germline lookup yields CDR1 MNHNS and CDR2 SASEGT. The CDR3 has 13 amino acids. With 8 bases removed from V and 5 bases from J, the gap between germline ends came to 13 bases. The CDR3 sequence: CASRSPARNTIYF. The CDR3 DNA reads as TGTGCCAGCCGATCACCCGCCCGAAACACCATATATTTT.

Only a few counts were recorded for this clonotype. The rearrangement joins TRBV19 to TRBJ2-5, with 7 positions matching TRBD2. Germline V CDR1 and CDR2: LNHDA, SQIVND (reference sequence). The CDR3 extends over 15 amino acids. V was pared by 7 bases and J by 3 bases, with 11 bases of the junction left unmatched. CDR3 in amino acids: CASTPRAGVKETQYF. The CDR3 DNA sequence: TGTGCCAGTACCCCACGGGCGGGGGTAAAAGAGACCCAGTACTTC.

The chain recombines TRBV7-9 with TRBJ2-7, with TRBD2 as a possible D gene (5 bases). V lost 1 base, J lost 2 bases, and 12 bases lay in between. The CDR3 sequence is 15 residues long. Germline V gene data show CDR1 as SEHNR and CDR2 as FQNEAQ (reference sequence). CDR3 in DNA: TGTGCCAGCAGCTTAGTATTCGGGGAAACCTACGAGCAGTACTTC. Translated: CASSLVFGETYEQYF. Complete variable domain (other parts from reference TRBV7-9 and TRBJ2-7): DTGVSQNPRHKITKRGQNVTFRCDPISEHNRLYWYRQTLGQGPEFLTYFQNEAQLEKSRLLSDRFSAERPKGSFSTLEIQRTEQGDSAMYLCASSLVFGETYEQYFGPGTRLTVT.

The chain has TRBV11-2 and TRBJ2-2; 8 bases fit TRBD2. Germline-derived CDR1 and CDR2 are SGHAT and FQNNGV. Trimming cost V 2 bases and J 8 bases; bases outside gene matches: 1. The CDR3 consists of 13 residues. CDR3 protein: CASSLQRGGELFF. The CDR3 DNA reads as TGTGCCAGCAGCTTACAGCGGGGGGGGGAGCTGTTTTTT. Complete variable domain (other parts from reference TRBV11-2 and TRBJ2-2): EAGVAQSPRYKIIEKRQSVAFWCNPISGHATLYWYQQILGQGPKLLIQFQNNGVVDDSQLPKDRFSAERLKGVDSTLKIQPAKLEDSAVYLCASSLQRGGELFFGEGSRLTVL.

This clonotype has more than one count but fewer than ten. This chain joins TRBV2 and TRBJ2-5; possibly TRBD2 for D (6 bases). The CDR3 spans 13 residues. V was shortened by 8 bases and J by 1 base, with 11 bases between the two germline ends. Germline V lookup: CDR1 SNHLY, CDR2 FYNNEI. CDR3 bases: TGTGCCAGCGTGGGGGACTCCCAAGAGACCCAGTACTTC. It yields the protein CASVGDSQETQYF.

The sample holds a few counts of this clonotype. The chain employs TRBV10-3 and TRBJ1-5; 8 positions match TRBD1. The CDR3 loop spans 14 amino acids. V lost 9 bases and J lost 3; bases outside the gene matches: 7. Germline V gene sequence: CDR1 ENHRY, CDR2 SYGVKD. CDR3 nucleotide sequence: TGTGCCATGGGGACAGGTCGGGACAATCAGCCCCAGCATTTT. This codes for CAMGTGRDNQPQHF.